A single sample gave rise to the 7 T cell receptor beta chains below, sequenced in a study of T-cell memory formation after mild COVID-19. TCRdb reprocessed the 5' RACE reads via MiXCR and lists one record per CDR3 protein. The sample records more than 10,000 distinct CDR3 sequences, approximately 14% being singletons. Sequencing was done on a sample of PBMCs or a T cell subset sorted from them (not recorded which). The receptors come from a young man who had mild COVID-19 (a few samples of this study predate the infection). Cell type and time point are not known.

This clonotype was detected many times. CDR3 nucleotides: TGTGCCAGCAGCATGGGACTAGCGGGTGATGAGCAGTTCTTC. The encoded protein is CASSMGLAGDEQFF. The chain uses TRBV7-7 and TRBJ2-1; 12 bases are a match to TRBD2. Germline CDR1 and CDR2: SSHAT and FNYEAQ (reference sequence). The CDR3 contains 14 residues. Germline trimming cut 5 bases from V and 8 bases from J; bases unmatched to any gene: 4.

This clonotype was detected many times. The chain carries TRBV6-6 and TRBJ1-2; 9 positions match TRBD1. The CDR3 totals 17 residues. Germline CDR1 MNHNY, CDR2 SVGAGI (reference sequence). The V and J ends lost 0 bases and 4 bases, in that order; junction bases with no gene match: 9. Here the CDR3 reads CASSYSRLTGGFYGYTF. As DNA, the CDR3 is TGTGCCAGCAGTTACTCGCGCCTGACAGGGGGGTTCTATGGCTACACCTTC.

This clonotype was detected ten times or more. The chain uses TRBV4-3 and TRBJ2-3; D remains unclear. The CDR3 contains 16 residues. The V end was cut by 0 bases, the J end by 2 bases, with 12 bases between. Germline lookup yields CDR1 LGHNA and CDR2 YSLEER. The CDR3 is CASSQEAAIATDTQYF. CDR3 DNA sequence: TGCGCCAGCAGCCAAGAGGCGGCCATAGCCACAGATACGCAGTATTTT.

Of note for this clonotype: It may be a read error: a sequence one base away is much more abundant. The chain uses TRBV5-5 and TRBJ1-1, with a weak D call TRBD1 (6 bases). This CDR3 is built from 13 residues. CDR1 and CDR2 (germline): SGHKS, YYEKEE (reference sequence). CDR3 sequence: CASTRTVNTEAYF. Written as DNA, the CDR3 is TGTGCCAGCACCCGGACAGTGAACACTGAAGCTTACTTT.

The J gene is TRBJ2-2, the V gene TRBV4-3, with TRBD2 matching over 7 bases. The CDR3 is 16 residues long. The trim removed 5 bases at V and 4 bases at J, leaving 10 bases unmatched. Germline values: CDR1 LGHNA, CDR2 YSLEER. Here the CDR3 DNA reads TGCGCCAGCAGCAGGACTAGGGTTTGGGTCACCGGGGAGCTGTTTTTT. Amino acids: CASSRTRVWVTGELFF.

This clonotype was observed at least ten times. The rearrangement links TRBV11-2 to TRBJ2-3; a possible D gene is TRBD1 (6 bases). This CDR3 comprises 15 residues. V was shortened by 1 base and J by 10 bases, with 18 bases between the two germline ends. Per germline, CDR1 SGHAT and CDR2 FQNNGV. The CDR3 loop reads CASSLVVQGLAPQYF. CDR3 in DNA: TGTGCCAGCAGCTTAGTGGTACAGGGATTAGCTCCGCAGTATTTT.

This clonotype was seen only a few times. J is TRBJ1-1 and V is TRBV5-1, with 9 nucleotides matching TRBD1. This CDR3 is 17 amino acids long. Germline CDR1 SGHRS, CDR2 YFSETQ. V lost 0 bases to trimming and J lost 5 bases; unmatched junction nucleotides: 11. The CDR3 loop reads CASSLVLGGQGETEAFF. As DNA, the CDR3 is TGCGCCAGCAGCTTGGTTCTGGGGGGACAGGGTGAGACTGAAGCTTTCTTT.